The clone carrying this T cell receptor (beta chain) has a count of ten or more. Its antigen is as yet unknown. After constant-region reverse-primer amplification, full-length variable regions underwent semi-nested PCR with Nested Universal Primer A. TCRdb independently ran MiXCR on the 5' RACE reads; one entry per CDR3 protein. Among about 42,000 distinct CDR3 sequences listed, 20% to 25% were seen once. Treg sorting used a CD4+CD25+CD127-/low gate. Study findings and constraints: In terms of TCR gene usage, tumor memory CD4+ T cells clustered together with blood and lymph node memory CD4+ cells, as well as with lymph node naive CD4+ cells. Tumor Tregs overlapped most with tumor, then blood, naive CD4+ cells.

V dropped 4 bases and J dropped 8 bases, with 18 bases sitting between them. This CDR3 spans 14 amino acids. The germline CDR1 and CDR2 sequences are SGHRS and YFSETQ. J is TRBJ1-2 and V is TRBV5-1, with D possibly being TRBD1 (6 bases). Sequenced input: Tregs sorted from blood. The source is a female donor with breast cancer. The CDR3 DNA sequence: TGCGCCAGCAGCGTATCCGGGACACTCGCCGGCTACACCTTC. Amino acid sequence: CASSVSGTLAGYTF.